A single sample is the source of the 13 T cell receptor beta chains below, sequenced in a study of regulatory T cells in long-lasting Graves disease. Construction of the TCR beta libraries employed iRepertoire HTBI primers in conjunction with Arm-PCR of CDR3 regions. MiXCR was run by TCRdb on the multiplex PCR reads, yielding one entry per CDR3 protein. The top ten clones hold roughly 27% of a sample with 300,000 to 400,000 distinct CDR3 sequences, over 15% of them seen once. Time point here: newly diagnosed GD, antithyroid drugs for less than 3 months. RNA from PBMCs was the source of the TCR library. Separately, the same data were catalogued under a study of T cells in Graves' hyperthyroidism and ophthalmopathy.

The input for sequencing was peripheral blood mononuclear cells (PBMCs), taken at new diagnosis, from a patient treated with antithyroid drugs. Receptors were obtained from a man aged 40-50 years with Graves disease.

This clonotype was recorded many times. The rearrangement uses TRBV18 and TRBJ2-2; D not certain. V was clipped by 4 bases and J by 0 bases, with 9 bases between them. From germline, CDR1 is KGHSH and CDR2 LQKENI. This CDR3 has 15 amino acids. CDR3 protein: CASSLSLSNTGELFF. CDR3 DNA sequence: TGTGCCAGCTCACTGTCGCTTTCGAACACCGGGGAGCTGTTTTTT.

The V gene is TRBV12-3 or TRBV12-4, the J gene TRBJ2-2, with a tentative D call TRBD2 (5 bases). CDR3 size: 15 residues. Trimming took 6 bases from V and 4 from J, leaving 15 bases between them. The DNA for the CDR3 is TGTGCCAGCAGCCGAGACGACCGGGGCACCGGGGAGCTGTTTTTT. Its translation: CASSRDDRGTGELFF.

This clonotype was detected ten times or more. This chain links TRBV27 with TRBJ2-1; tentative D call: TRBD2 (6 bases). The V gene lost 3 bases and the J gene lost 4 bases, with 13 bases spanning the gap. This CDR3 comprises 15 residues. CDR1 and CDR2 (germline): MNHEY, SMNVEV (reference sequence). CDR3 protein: CASSFRRGDYNEQFF. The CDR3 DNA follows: TGTGCCAGCAGTTTCCGGCGGGGAGATTACAATGAGCAGTTCTTC.

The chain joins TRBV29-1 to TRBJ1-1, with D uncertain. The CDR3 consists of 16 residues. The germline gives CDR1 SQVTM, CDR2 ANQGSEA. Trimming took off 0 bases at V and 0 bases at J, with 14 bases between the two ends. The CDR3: CSVEDSAPLMNTEAFF. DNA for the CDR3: TGCAGCGTTGAAGATTCAGCTCCTCTAATGAACACTGAAGCTTTCTTT.

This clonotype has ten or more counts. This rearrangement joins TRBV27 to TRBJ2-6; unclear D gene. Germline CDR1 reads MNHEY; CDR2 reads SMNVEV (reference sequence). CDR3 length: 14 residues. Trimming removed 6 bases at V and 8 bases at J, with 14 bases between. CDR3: CASSPSWDSNVLTF. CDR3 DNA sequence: TGTGCCAGCAGCCCCTCGTGGGATTCCAACGTCCTGACTTTC.

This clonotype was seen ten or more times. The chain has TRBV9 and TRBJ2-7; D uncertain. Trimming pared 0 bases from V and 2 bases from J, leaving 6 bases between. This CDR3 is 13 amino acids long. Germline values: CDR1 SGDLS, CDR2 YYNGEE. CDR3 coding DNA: TGTGCCAGCAGCGTAGACAGTACCTACGAGCAGTACTTC. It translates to CASSVDSTYEQYF.

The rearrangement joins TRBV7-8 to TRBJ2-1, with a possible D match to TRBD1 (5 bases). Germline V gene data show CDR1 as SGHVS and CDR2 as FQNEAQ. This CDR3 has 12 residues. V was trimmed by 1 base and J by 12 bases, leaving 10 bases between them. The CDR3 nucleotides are TGTGCCAGCAGCTTAGGCCAGGGTGGGCAGTTCTTC. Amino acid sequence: CASSLGQGGQFF.

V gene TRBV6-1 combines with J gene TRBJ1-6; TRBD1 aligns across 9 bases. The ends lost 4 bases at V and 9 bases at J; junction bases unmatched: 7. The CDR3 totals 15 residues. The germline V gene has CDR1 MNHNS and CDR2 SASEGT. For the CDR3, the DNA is TGTGCCAGCAGTGTACGGGGACAGGGCCTTTCACCCCTCCACTTT. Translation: CASSVRGQGLSPLHF.

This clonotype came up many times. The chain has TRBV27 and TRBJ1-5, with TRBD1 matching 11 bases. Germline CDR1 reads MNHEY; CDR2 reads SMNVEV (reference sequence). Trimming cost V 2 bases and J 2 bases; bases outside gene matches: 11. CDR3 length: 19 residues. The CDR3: CASSLNIRDRGIRNQPQHF. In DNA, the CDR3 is TGTGCCAGCAGTTTAAACATCCGGGACAGGGGGATCCGCAATCAGCCCCAGCATTTT.

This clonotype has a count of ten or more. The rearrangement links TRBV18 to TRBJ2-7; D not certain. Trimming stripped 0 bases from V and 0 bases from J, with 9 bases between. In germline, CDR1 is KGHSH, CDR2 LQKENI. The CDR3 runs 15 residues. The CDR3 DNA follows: TGTGCCAGCTCACCACCTTCGGTTAGCTCCTACGAGCAGTACTTC. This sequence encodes CASSPPSVSSYEQYF.

The CDR3 reads CASKSRGRSSYNSPLHF. CDR3 DNA: TGTGCCAGCAAATCCCGGGGGCGGAGCTCCTATAATTCACCCCTCCACTTT. This chain joins TRBV2 and TRBJ1-6; D perhaps matches TRBD1 (6 bases). V was cut by 7 bases and J by 0 bases, with 16 bases left in between. This CDR3 spans 17 amino acids. The V gene's germline CDR1 is SNHLY and CDR2 FYNNEI.

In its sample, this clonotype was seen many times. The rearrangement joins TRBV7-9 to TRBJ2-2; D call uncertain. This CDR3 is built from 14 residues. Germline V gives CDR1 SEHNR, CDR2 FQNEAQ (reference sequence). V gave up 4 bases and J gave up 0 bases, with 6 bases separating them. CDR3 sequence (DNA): TGTGCCAGCAGCTCCTCCTCGAACACCGGGGAGCTGTTTTTT. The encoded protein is CASSSSSNTGELFF.

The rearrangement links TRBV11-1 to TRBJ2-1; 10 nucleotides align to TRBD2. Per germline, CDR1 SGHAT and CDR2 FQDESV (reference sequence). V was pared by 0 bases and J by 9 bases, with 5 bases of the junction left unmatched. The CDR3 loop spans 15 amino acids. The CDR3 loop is CASSLAELAGIEQFF. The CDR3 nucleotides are TGTGCCAGCAGCTTAGCTGAACTAGCGGGGATTGAGCAGTTCTTC.